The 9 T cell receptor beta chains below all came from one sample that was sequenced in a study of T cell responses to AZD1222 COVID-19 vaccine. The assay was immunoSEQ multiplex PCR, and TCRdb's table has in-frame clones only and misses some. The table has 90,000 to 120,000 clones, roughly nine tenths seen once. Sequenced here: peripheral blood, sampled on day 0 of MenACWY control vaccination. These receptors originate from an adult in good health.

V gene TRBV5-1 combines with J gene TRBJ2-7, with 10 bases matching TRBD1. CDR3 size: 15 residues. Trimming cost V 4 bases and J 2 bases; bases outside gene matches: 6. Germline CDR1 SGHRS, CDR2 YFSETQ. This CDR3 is CASSGAGTGAYEQYF. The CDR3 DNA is TGCGCCAGCAGCGGGGCAGGGACAGGGGCCTACGAGCAGTACTTC.

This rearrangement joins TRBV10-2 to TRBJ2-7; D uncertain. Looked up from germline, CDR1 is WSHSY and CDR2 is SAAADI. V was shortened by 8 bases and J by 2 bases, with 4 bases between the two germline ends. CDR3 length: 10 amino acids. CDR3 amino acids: CASGPYEQYF. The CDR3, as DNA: TGCGCCAGCGGACCCTACGAGCAGTACTTC.

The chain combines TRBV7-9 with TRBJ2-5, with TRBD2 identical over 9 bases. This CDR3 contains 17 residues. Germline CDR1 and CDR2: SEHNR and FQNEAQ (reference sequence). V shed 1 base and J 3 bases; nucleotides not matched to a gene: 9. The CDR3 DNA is TGTGCCAGCAGCTTAGGTGGGGCGGGGGGGATAGAAGAGACCCAGTACTTC. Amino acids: CASSLGGAGGIEETQYF.

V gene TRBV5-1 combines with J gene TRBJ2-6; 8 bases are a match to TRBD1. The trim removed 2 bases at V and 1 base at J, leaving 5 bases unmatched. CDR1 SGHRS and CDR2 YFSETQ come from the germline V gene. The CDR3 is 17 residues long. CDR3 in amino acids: CASSLQGGWSGANVLTF. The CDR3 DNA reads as TGCGCCAGCAGCTTACAGGGGGGCTGGTCTGGGGCCAACGTCCTGACTTTC.

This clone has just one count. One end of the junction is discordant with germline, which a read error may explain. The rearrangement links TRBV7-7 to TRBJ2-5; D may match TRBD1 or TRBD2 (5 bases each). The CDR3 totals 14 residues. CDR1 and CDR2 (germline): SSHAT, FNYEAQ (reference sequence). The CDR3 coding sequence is TGTGCTAGCAGCTTTAACGGGGCCCAAGAGACCCAGTACTTC. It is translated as CASSFNGAQETQYF. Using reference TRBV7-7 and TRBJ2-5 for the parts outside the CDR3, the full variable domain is GAGVSQSPRYKVTKRGQDVTLRCDPISSHATLYWYQQALGQGPEFLTYFNYEAQPDKSGLPSDRFSAERPEGSISTLTIQRTEQRDSAMYRCASSFNGAQETQYFGPGTRLLVL.

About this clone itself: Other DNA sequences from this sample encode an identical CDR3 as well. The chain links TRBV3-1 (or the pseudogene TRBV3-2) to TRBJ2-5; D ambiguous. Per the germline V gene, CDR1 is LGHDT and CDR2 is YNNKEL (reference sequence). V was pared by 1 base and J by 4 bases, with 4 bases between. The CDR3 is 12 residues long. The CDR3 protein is CASSQVPETQYF. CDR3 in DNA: TGTGCCAGCAGCCAAGTGCCAGAGACCCAGTACTTC.

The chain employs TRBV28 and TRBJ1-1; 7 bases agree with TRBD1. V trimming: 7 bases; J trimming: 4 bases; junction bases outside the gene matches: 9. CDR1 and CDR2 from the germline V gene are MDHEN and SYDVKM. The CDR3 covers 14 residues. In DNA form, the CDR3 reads TGTGCCAGCACCTTATGGAGGGGGCTCACTGAAGCTTTCTTT. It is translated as CASTLWRGLTEAFF.

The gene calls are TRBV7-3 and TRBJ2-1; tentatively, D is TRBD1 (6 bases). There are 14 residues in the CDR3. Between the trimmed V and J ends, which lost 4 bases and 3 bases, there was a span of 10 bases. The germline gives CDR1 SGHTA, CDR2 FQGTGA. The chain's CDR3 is CASSSGTLYNEQFF. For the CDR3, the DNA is TGTGCCAGCAGCTCCGGGACACTCTACAATGAGCAGTTCTTC.

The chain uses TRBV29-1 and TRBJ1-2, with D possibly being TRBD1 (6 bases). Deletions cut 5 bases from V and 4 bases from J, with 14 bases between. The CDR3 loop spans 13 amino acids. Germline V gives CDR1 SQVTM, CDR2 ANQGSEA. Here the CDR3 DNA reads TGCAGCGTTCGCGGACAGTACGGCTATGGCTACACCTTC. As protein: CSVRGQYGYGYTF.